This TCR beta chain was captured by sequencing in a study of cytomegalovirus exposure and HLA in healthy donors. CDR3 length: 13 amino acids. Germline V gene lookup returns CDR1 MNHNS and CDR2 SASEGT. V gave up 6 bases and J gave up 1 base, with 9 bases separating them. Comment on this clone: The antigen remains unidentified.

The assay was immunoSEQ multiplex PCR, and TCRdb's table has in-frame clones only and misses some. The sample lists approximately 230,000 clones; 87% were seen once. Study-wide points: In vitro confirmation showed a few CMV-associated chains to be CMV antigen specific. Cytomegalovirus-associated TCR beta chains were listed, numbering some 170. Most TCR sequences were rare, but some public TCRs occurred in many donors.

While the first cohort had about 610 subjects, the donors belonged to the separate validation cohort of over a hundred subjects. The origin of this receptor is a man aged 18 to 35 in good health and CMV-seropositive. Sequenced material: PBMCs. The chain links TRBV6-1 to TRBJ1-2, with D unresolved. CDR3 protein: CASRVQSNYGYTF. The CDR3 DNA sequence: TGTGCCAGCAGGGTCCAGAGTAACTATGGCTACACCTTC.